This T cell receptor beta chain is from a study of blood T cells in healthy people across ages. Findings and limits, study-wide: In older individuals, TCR beta diversity per million T cells was lower, falling roughly linearly with age.

Germline CDR1 GTSNPN, CDR2 SVGIG (reference sequence). This CDR3 spans 11 amino acids. V shed 3 bases and J shed 6 bases, with 9 bases lying between them. This clonotype was seen a handful of times. Antigen specificity is unknown. For the second PCR, which ran for about 7 to 11 cycles, a sample-barcoded 5' primer and a J-beta primer mix were used. Via MiXCR, TCRdb re-called the 5' RACE reads, giving one row per CDR3 protein. The sample includes fewer than 2,000,000 distinct CDR3 sequences, roughly 43% of them seen just once. Sequencing was done on a sample of blood. This sequence joins TRBV30 and TRBJ2-7; D may be TRBD1 or TRBD2 (6 bases each). The receptor comes from a human donor in good health. CDR3 amino acids: CAWRQGLEQYF. As DNA, the CDR3 is TGTGCCTGGAGACAGGGACTCGAGCAGTACTTC.